These 20 T cell receptor beta chains came from one sample sequenced in a study of blood T cell repertoires in COVID-19. This table comes from immunoSEQ multiplex PCR, and its TCRdb copy is limited to in-frame clones, with some not included. Among 180,000 or so clones listed, around 83% were seen once. The specimen was peripheral blood. Receptor source: a woman aged 25 to 39 with active or convalescent COVID-19.

The chain has TRBV18 and TRBJ1-4; D is possibly TRBD1 (6 bases). The CDR3 has 13 amino acids. The germline CDR1 and CDR2 sequences are KGHSH and LQKENI. Trimming pared 5 bases from V and 2 bases from J, leaving 6 bases between. Written as DNA, the CDR3 is TGTGCCAGCTCAGGGGGCACTAATGAAAAACTGTTTTTT. Amino acids: CASSGGTNEKLFF.

The rearrangement joins TRBV5-1 to TRBJ1-2; unclear D gene. V was shortened by 0 bases and J by 2 bases, with 5 bases between the two germline ends. The length of the CDR3 is 13 residues. Germline loops: CDR1 SGHRS, CDR2 YFSETQ. CDR3 bases: TGCGCCAGCAGCTTGGAACTGAACTATGGCTACACCTTC. Protein: CASSLELNYGYTF.

CDR3 in amino acids: CASSYSLTGNQPQHF. The CDR3 DNA is TGTGCCAGCAGTTACTCCCTGACAGGCAATCAGCCCCAGCATTTT. This rearrangement joins TRBV6-5 to TRBJ1-5, with a tentative D call TRBD1 (5 bases). Trimming left V 0 bases short and J 2 bases short, with 8 bases between. The CDR3 runs 15 residues. Germline-derived CDR1 and CDR2 are MNHEY and SVGAGI.

The chain employs TRBV10-1 and TRBJ1-1; no reliable D call. Per germline, CDR1 WNHNN and CDR2 SYGVQD (reference sequence). The CDR3 contains 12 residues. V shed 8 bases and J shed 10 bases, with 17 bases lying between them. The CDR3 DNA reads as TGCGCCAGCGGAGACTCAAACGAAGTAGCTTTCTTT. This sequence encodes CASGDSNEVAFF.

This clone showed up just once. The J gene is TRBJ1-2, the V gene TRBV28; TRBD1 matches 7 bases. Looked up from germline, CDR1 is MDHEN and CDR2 is SYDVKM. CDR3 length equals 13 residues. Trimming at V came to 5 bases and at J to 3 bases, leaving 3 bases not matched to a gene. CDR3 sequence (DNA): TGTGCCAGCAGTCCTGGACAGGACTATGGCTACACCTTC. As protein: CASSPGQDYGYTF.

This clone appeared a few times. The chain employs TRBV9 and TRBJ1-2; 12 bases fit TRBD1. J was trimmed by 8 bases and V by 3 bases; bases with no gene match: 11. This CDR3 is 16 amino acids long. Germline CDR1 reads SGDLS; CDR2 reads YYNGEE. The CDR3 loop is CASSAVGTGGLGGYTF. CDR3 nucleotides: TGTGCCAGCAGCGCCGTCGGGACAGGGGGCCTGGGGGGCTACACCTTC. The full variable domain, with the rest looked up from reference TRBV9 and TRBJ1-2, is DSGVTQTPKHLITATGQRVTLRCSPRSGDLSVYWYQQSLDQGLQFLIQYYNGEERAKGNILERFSAQQFPDLHSELNLSSLELGDSALYFCASSAVGTGGLGGYTFGSGTRLTVV.

In its sample, this clone was seen a few times. The rearrangement links TRBV10-3 to TRBJ1-1; D unresolved. The CDR3 loop spans 9 amino acids. V dropped 10 bases and J dropped 9 bases, with 9 bases sitting between them. Per germline, CDR1 ENHRY and CDR2 SYGVKD. CDR3 protein: CATKTQAFF. CDR3 in DNA: TGTGCCACCAAAACTCAAGCTTTCTTT.

This clone was found a few times. V is TRBV6-5 and J is TRBJ1-4; 7 bases match TRBD1. This CDR3 is built from 14 residues. V gave up 6 bases and J gave up 1 base; unmatched junction bases: 2. Germline CDR1 and CDR2: MNHEY and SVGAGI. CDR3 amino acids: CASSNRGTNEKLFF. DNA for the CDR3: TGTGCCAGCAGCAACAGGGGAACTAATGAAAAACTGTTTTTT.

The chain combines TRBV27 with TRBJ1-6, with D possibly TRBD1 on 6 matching bases. Between the trimmed V and J ends, which lost 6 bases and 7 bases, there was a span of 10 bases. Germline CDR1 and CDR2: MNHEY and SMNVEV (reference sequence). The CDR3 contains 13 residues. The CDR3 sequence is CASRDTGNSPLHF. The CDR3 coding sequence is TGTGCCAGCAGAGACACAGGGAATTCACCCCTCCACTTT.

This clone occurred once. The chain recombines TRBV3-1 (or the pseudogene TRBV3-2) with TRBJ2-6; 7 bases fit TRBD1. The length of the CDR3 is 16 residues. CDR1 and CDR2 (germline): LGHDT, YNNKEL (reference sequence). V shed 6 bases and J 3 bases; nucleotides not matched to a gene: 8. CDR3 loop: CASRYRGGVGANVLTF. In DNA form, the CDR3 reads TGTGCCAGCAGGTACCGAGGGGGCGTTGGGGCCAACGTCCTGACTTTC.

V usage is TRBV30 and J usage is TRBJ2-4; tentatively, D is TRBD2 (5 bases). Between the trimmed V and J ends, which lost 1 base and 7 bases, there was a span of 5 bases. Germline V gene lookup returns CDR1 GTSNPN and CDR2 SVGIG (reference sequence). The CDR3 sequence is 11 residues long. In nucleotides, the CDR3 is TGTGCCTGGAGTGGAGGGAACATTCAGTACTTC. Residues: CAWSGGNIQYF. Variable domain in full (rest from reference TRBV30 and TRBJ2-4): SQTIHQWPATLVQPVGSPLSLECTVEGTSNPNLYWYRQAAGRGLQLLFYSVGIGQISSEVPQNLSASRPQDRQFILSSKKLLLSDSGFYLCAWSGGNIQYFGAGTRLSVL.

The chain employs TRBV4-1 and TRBJ2-7, with D possibly being TRBD1 (5 bases). The ends were cut back, 3 bases at V and 1 base at J, with 10 bases in the middle. The CDR3 length is 14 residues. Germline CDR1 reads MGHRA; CDR2 reads YSYEKL. The DNA for the CDR3 is TGCGCCAGCAGCCATCGAACAGGTTCCTACGAGCAGTACTTC. Protein product: CASSHRTGSYEQYF.

This chain links TRBV28 with TRBJ2-1; 12 nucleotides align to TRBD2. CDR1 MDHEN and CDR2 SYDVKM come from the germline V gene. V gave up 3 bases and J gave up 4 bases; unmatched junction bases: 7. The CDR3 spans 17 residues. CDR3 DNA: TGTGCCAGCAGTTTTATACTAGCGGGAGGTCGGTACAATGAGCAGTTCTTC. This translates into CASSFILAGGRYNEQFF. Based on the CDR3 plus reference TRBV28 and TRBJ2-1, the full variable domain is DVKVTQSSRYLVKRTGEKVFLECVQDMDHENMFWYRQDPGLGLRLIYFSYDVKMKEKGDIPEGYSVSREKKERFSLILESASTNQTSMYLCASSFILAGGRYNEQFFGPGTRLTVL.

CDR3 loop: CASRSGTAGLGEQYF. DNA of the CDR3: TGTGCCAGTAGGTCGGGGACAGCGGGTCTCGGCGAGCAGTACTTC. V and J are TRBV19 and TRBJ2-7, with D possibly being TRBD1 (7 bases). The CDR3 is 15 amino acids. Between the trimmed V and J ends, which lost 6 bases and 6 bases, there was a span of 21 bases. Looked up from germline, CDR1 is LNHDA and CDR2 is SQIVND (reference sequence).

The rearrangement joins TRBV18 to TRBJ2-3; 7 nucleotides agree with TRBD1. CDR1 is KGHSH, CDR2 LQKENI, per germline. The CDR3 contains 18 residues. Trimming at V came to 1 base and at J to 6 bases, leaving 16 bases not matched to a gene. CDR3 in DNA: TGTGCCAGCTCACCACTTCGGTCGCTACAGGGGACCCCGGATACGCAGTATTTT. Its translation: CASSPLRSLQGTPDTQYF.

The CDR3 protein is CASSLVRSGEKLFF. DNA for the CDR3: TGTGCCAGCAGCTTAGTGCGTTCGGGTGAAAAACTGTTTTTT. The V call is TRBV7-9, the J call TRBJ1-4; D gene unclear. With 1 base removed from V and 7 bases from J, the gap between germline ends came to 10 bases. This CDR3 comprises 14 residues. Germline V gives CDR1 SEHNR, CDR2 FQNEAQ (reference sequence).

In its sample, this clone was seen a few times. The same CDR3 also results from other DNA sequences found in this sample. The chain has TRBV6-4 and TRBJ2-1; TRBD2 agrees at 12 bases. This CDR3 has 15 residues. The V gene end was trimmed by 0 bases and the J gene end by 7 bases; junction bases not matched to a gene: 1. CDR1 MRHNA and CDR2 SNTAGT come from the germline V gene. CDR3 in amino acids: CASSDSTSGRNEQFF. Here the CDR3 DNA reads TGTGCCAGCAGTGACTCGACTAGCGGGAGAAATGAGCAGTTCTTC.

This chain uses TRBV19 with TRBJ2-7, with 8 bases matching TRBD1. Trimming removed 6 bases from V and 1 base from J; junction bases left unmatched: 11. From germline, CDR1 is LNHDA and CDR2 SQIVND (reference sequence). The CDR3 has 16 amino acids. In nucleotides, the CDR3 is TGTGCCAGTAGCCGAACCGGACAGGGTTTATCCTACGAGCAGTACTTC. The encoded protein is CASSRTGQGLSYEQYF.

On this clone itself: This sample includes further DNA sequences coding for the same CDR3. The V call is TRBV7-9, the J call TRBJ1-5, with 10 positions matching TRBD1. Germline CDR1 and CDR2: SEHNR and FQNEAQ (reference sequence). Trimming removed 5 bases from V and 6 bases from J; junction bases left unmatched: 4. This CDR3 region has 14 residues. Written as DNA, the CDR3 is TGTGCCAGCAGCCCTGGACAGGGGGGTCAGCCCCAGCATTTT. It codes for CASSPGQGGQPQHF.

The V and J genes are TRBV19 and TRBJ2-5; TRBD2 aligns across 12 bases. The germline V gene has CDR1 LNHDA and CDR2 SQIVND (reference sequence). This CDR3 comprises 16 residues. Losses at the gene ends were 3 bases for V and 4 bases for J; bases not matched to a gene: 6. Here the CDR3 reads CASSMRLAGEVETQYF. Here the CDR3 DNA reads TGTGCCAGTAGTATGAGACTAGCGGGAGAGGTAGAGACCCAGTACTTC. Complete variable domain (other parts from reference TRBV19 and TRBJ2-5): DGGITQSPKYLFRKEGQNVTLSCEQNLNHDAMYWYRQDPGQGLRLIYYSQIVNDFQKGDIAEGYSVSREKKESFPLTVTSAQKNPTAFYLCASSMRLAGEVETQYFGPGTRLLVL.